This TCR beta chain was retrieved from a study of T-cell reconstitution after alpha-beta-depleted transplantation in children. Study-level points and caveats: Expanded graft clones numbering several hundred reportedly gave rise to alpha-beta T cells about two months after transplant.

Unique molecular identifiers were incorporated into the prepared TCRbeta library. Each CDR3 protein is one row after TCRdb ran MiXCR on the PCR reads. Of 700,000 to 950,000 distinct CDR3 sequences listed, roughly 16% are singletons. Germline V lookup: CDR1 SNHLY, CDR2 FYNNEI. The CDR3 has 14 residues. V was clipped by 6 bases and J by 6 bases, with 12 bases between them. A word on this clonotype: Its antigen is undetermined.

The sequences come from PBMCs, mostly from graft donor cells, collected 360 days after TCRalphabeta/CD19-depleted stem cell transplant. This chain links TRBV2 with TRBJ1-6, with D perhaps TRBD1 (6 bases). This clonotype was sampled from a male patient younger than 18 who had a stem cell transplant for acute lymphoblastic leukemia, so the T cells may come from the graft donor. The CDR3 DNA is TGTGCCAGCAGCAGGGGCGCGGCTAATTCACCCCTCCACTTT. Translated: CASSRGAANSPLHF.